The T cell receptor beta chain described here comes from a study of Tregs in tolerant kidney transplant recipients. This CDR3 comprises 16 residues. V shed 4 bases and J 2 bases; nucleotides not matched to a gene: 7. Looked up from germline, CDR1 is SGHNT and CDR2 is YYREEE (reference sequence). The nonmyeloablative bone marrow transplants came from related graft donors, with transient mixed chimerism. The data were produced by immunoSEQ multiplex PCR, yet TCRdb's version contains in-frame clones alone and is incomplete. The sample records about 50,000 clones, roughly 87% being singletons. The chain combines TRBV5-4 with TRBJ2-7, with 12 bases lining up with TRBD2. This clonotype was obtained from a human patient who received a combined kidney and bone marrow transplant. Some T cells may have come from the graft donor. This material consisted of CD8+ T cells from blood (PBMCs), taken 12 months after the transplant. This chain's CDR3 is CASSPRTSGKTYEQYF. The CDR3 DNA reads TGTGCCAGCAGCCCCCGGACTAGCGGGAAAACCTACGAGCAGTACTTC.